Listed below are T cell receptor beta chains from one sample, sequenced in a study of shared clonotypes between healthy human individuals. This table comes from immunoSEQ multiplex PCR, and its TCRdb copy is limited to in-frame clones, with some not included. Among 550,000 to 650,000 clones, roughly 96% were seen once, and the ten largest hold 0.095% to 0.13%. Material: naive CD8+ T cells sorted from blood. The source of these receptors is a woman aged 25 to 39 in good health. Each CDR3 is given with its conserved first and last residue. A D gene is named only where the DNA matches it firmly. Only part of the rows carry a size: once, few, many, or a class if the clone is expanded.

CDR3nt,CDR3aa,abundance,j_gene,d_gene,v_gene
TGTGCCAGCAGCACCCTTGACGGCAGGGAGTGGGAGACCCAGTACTTC,CASSTLDGREWETQYF,.,TRBJ2-5,.,TRBV28
TGTGCCATCAGTGAGTCGGATAGCGGGAGCTCCTACAATGAGCAGTTCTTC,CAISESDSGSSYNEQFF,.,TRBJ2-1,TRBD2,TRBV10-3
TGTGCCAGCAGCTCGCCCCCGGACGGTTATTACGAGCAGTACTTC,CASSSPPDGYYEQYF,.,TRBJ2-7,.,TRBV5-8
TGTGCCAGCGGGACAGGGAACAATCAGCCCCAGCATTTT,CASGTGNNQPQHF,.,TRBJ1-5,TRBD1,TRBV7-8
TGTGCCAGCAGCTTAGATATCGGATACTATGGCTACACCTTC,CASSLDIGYYGYTF,.,TRBJ1-2,.,TRBV7-6
TGTGCCAGCAGCTTACATCCGACCGATGAAGCTTTCTTT,CASSLHPTDEAFF,.,TRBJ1-1,.,TRBV7-9
TGTGCCACCAGCAGAGATCGTGGAGAAAACTATGGCTACACCTTC,CATSRDRGENYGYTF,.,TRBJ1-2,.,TRBV15
TGTGCCACAGCAATAAGTGCCCGCGAGATATGGTTCTTC,CATAISAREIWFF,.,TRBJ2-1,.,TRBV7-2
TGTGCCACCAGCAGAGCGCTAGCGGGAGGGCATGAGCAGTACTTC,CATSRALAGGHEQYF,.,TRBJ2-7,TRBD2,TRBV15
TGTGCCAGCAGCCTAACACTCGGACTTTACTACGAGCAGTACTTC,CASSLTLGLYYEQYF,.,TRBJ2-7,.,TRBV7-2
TGTGCCAGCAGCTTGGTTTCCCGTGAGCAGTTCTTC,CASSLVSREQFF,.,TRBJ2-1,.,TRBV5-6
TGTGCCAGCAGTTTATCGTCCAAGGGTTACGAGCAGTACTTC,CASSLSSKGYEQYF,once,TRBJ2-7,.,TRBV27
TGTGCCTGGAGTCGAAACACTGAAGCTTTCTTT,CAWSRNTEAFF,.,TRBJ1-1,.,TRBV30
TGTGCCAGCAGCTTAGCCGCGGGACTAGCGGAGACCACAGATACGCAGTATTTT,CASSLAAGLAETTDTQYF,.,TRBJ2-3,TRBD2,TRBV11-2
TGTGCCAGCAGCGCCCCCCGGGAGGTCTATGGCTACACCTTC,CASSAPREVYGYTF,.,TRBJ1-2,.,TRBV9
TGTGCCAGCTCGATCGATAACTACGAGCAGTACTTC,CASSIDNYEQYF,.,TRBJ2-7,.,TRBV6-1
TGCGCCAGCAGCTTGGTTCAGGCGAACACCGGGGAGCTGTTTTTT,CASSLVQANTGELFF,.,TRBJ2-2,.,TRBV5-1
TGTGCCAGCAGCTTAGACCCAGGAGTTTATTACAATGAGCAGTTCTTC,CASSLDPGVYYNEQFF,.,TRBJ2-1,.,TRBV11-2
TGTGCCAGCAGTTTCCCAGGACAGGGATCGAGGCAGCCCCAGCATTTT,CASSFPGQGSRQPQHF,.,TRBJ1-5,TRBD1,TRBV28
TGCAGCGTTGAAGATTTGGATAGTGGTTCCTACAATGAGCAGTTCTTC,CSVEDLDSGSYNEQFF,.,TRBJ2-1,.,TRBV29-1
TGTGCCAGCACCGCGGGCTCCGGGGAGCTGTTTTTT,CASTAGSGELFF,.,TRBJ2-2,.,TRBV2
TGTGCCAGCAGCTTAGGCTCATTTAGCTCCTACAATGAGCAGTTCTTC,CASSLGSFSSYNEQFF,once,TRBJ2-1,.,TRBV7-9
TGTGCCAGCAGTCCGCTTCACGGAGACGAGCAGTACTTC,CASSPLHGDEQYF,.,TRBJ2-7,.,TRBV27
TGTGCCAGCATGTGGGGGCCCACTGAAGCTTTCTTT,CASMWGPTEAFF,.,TRBJ1-1,.,TRBV2
TGTGCCAGCAGTTTACGGGGTAGGCAGTGGGATGAGCAGTTCTTC,CASSLRGRQWDEQFF,.,TRBJ2-1,.,TRBV28
TGTGCCAGCAGGTCTCCGATACAGGGTGCGACTGTTGAAGCTTTCTTT,CASRSPIQGATVEAFF,.,TRBJ1-1,.,TRBV28
TGTGCCAGCAGTTTACCCACCACGACAGCCATATCGTCGAACACTGAAGCTTTCTTT,CASSLPTTTAISSNTEAFF,.,TRBJ1-1,.,TRBV28
TGTGCCAGTAGTATCTGGGACGGCTACGAGCAGTACTTC,CASSIWDGYEQYF,.,TRBJ2-7,.,TRBV19
TGCGCCAGCAGGCCAGGAACAGGGTATCCCTACGAGCAGTACTTC,CASRPGTGYPYEQYF,.,TRBJ2-7,.,TRBV4-1
TGTGCCAGCAGTTTACTCGGGACAGGTTCCGAGCAGTTCTTC,CASSLLGTGSEQFF,.,TRBJ2-1,TRBD1,TRBV27
TGTGCCAGCAGCCCCGGGACTAGCGCAAGCTCCTACAATGAGCAGTTCTTC,CASSPGTSASSYNEQFF,.,TRBJ2-1,TRBD2,TRBV7-3
TGTGCCAGCAGTCAGTCGCCCTACAATGAGCAGTTCTTC,CASSQSPYNEQFF,.,TRBJ2-1,.,TRBV27
TGCGCCAGCAGCCAAGTAGGAGACCCCACCTACGAGCAGTACTTC,CASSQVGDPTYEQYF,.,TRBJ2-7,.,TRBV4-1
TGTGCCTGGAGTCCGGGACTAGCGGGAGATGGAGATACGCAGTATTTT,CAWSPGLAGDGDTQYF,.,TRBJ2-3,TRBD2,TRBV30
TGCAGCGTTAACTATGGGATCGAGCAGTACTTC,CSVNYGIEQYF,.,TRBJ2-7,.,TRBV29-1
TGTGCCAGCAGCTTAGCGGGGGGGACTAGCGGCTACAATGAGCAGTTCTTC,CASSLAGGTSGYNEQFF,.,TRBJ2-1,TRBD2,TRBV7-8
TGTGCCAGCAGTTCACCCAGGGCAGGGCCCGAGCAGTACTTC,CASSSPRAGPEQYF,.,TRBJ2-7,.,TRBV28
TGTGCCAGCAGCGTAGGGGGAGGGAATGGCTACACCTTC,CASSVGGGNGYTF,.,TRBJ1-2,.,TRBV9
TGTGCCAGCAGTTCCAACGACCCGACCTACGAGCAGTACTTC,CASSSNDPTYEQYF,.,TRBJ2-7,.,TRBV27
TGTGCCAGTAGTCACCTCGGCGGGAGCTCCTACGAGCAGTACTTC,CASSHLGGSSYEQYF,.,TRBJ2-7,TRBD2,TRBV19
TGCGCCAGCAGCCAAGATAGGGGGGGGATGAGGCAGTTCTTC,CASSQDRGGMRQFF,.,TRBJ2-1,.,TRBV4-1
TGTGCCAGCAGCGTTAACACCCCTGAAGCTTTCTTT,CASSVNTPEAFF,.,TRBJ1-1,.,TRBV7-2
TGTGCCAGTGGGGGTAGCTCCTACAATGAGCAGTTCTTC,CASGGSSYNEQFF,.,TRBJ2-1,.,TRBV19
TGTGCCAGCAGTTTAGCGGGAGGGCCAGATACGCAGTATTTT,CASSLAGGPDTQYF,.,TRBJ2-3,TRBD2,TRBV28
TGTGCCAGCAGTCCCTCCCTGGGTTGGAGCTCCTACGAGCAGTACTTC,CASSPSLGWSSYEQYF,once,TRBJ2-7,.,TRBV27
TGTGCCAGCAGCACCGCGGGGGTGGGCTACAATGAGCAGTTCTTC,CASSTAGVGYNEQFF,.,TRBJ2-1,TRBD2,TRBV11-2
TGTGCCAGCAGCTTAAGTAACAGGGAGGGGAACACCGGGGAGCTGTTTTTT,CASSLSNREGNTGELFF,.,TRBJ2-2,.,TRBV13